These T cell receptor beta chains were read from a single sample in a study of a mutant IDH1 vaccine in newly diagnosed glioma. Their antigen targets remain unknown. The protocol was immunoSEQ multiplex PCR, while the TCRdb copy is restricted to in-frame clones and leaves out a portion. The top ten clones hold approximately 8% of a sample with about 24,000 clones, around 79% of them seen once. The specimen comprised PBMCs, sampled from a glioma patient whose treatment included an IDH1 peptide vaccine. The receptors shown here come from a man aged 35-49 years with glioma. Both conserved end residues are part of each CDR3. Each record gives: CDR3 protein, V gene, J gene, clone size, D gene. A D gene is named only where the DNA matches it firmly. Clone size appears in some rows only: once, few, many, or a class for an expanded clone.

CASSLLAGDKNIQYF	TRBV7-2	TRBJ2-4	-	TRBD2
CASRANGVANTEAFF	TRBV7-2	TRBJ1-1	-	-
CASSAWTSGEQFF	TRBV7-6	TRBJ2-1	-	-
CASSRNAGGWETQYF	TRBV5-5	TRBJ2-5	once	TRBD1
CASSLVPISGNEQFF	TRBV5-1	TRBJ2-1	-	-
CASSQDKGITEAFF	TRBV4-3	TRBJ1-1	-	-
CASSFINRGRNNEQFF	TRBV11-2	TRBJ2-1	-	TRBD1
CASSSGGPYQETQYF	TRBV5-1	TRBJ2-5	-	TRBD2
CASRFSTGYGYTF	TRBV28	TRBJ1-2	-	-
CASSPAGASSYEQYF	TRBV19	TRBJ2-7	-	-
CASQTIRGGSGYTF	TRBV27	TRBJ1-2	medium-sized	-
CASSKGGCGPAYEQYF	TRBV21-1	TRBJ2-7	-	-
CASSTAFQETQYF	TRBV19	TRBJ2-5	-	-
CASSQELGTGANVLTF	TRBV4-3	TRBJ2-6	-	-
CASSDHSSGYTGELFF	TRBV25-1	TRBJ2-2	-	-
CASSSNRDRANTGELFF	TRBV18	TRBJ2-2	-	-
CASSLGWRVAKNIQYF	TRBV11-3	TRBJ2-4	few	-
CASSRAPGGPNTEAFF	TRBV11-2	TRBJ1-1	-	-
CASSEGILFRGLAGYEQYF	TRBV2	TRBJ2-7	once	TRBD2
CASSPRGRADGYTF	TRBV6-5	TRBJ1-2	-	-
CASSLGQGEKLFF	TRBV5-1	TRBJ1-4	-	TRBD1
CSADFQMGYDNTEAFF	TRBV29-1	TRBJ1-1	-	-
CASSPGGFPSTDTQYF	TRBV7-7	TRBJ2-3	-	TRBD2
CASSKAGILTSYEQYF	TRBV28	TRBJ2-7	-	-
CASSLDWGRNEQFF	TRBV5-5	TRBJ2-1	-	-
CASSVGTERYYGYTF	TRBV19	TRBJ1-2	-	TRBD1
CASSPRGAEAFF	TRBV7-2	TRBJ1-1	-	-
CASSPIRIDPNYGYTF	TRBV18	TRBJ1-2	-	-
CAIRAGEGSNQPQHF	TRBV10-3	TRBJ1-5	-	-
CASTERLAAYNEQFF	TRBV27	TRBJ2-1	once	-
CATRHGGSGADTQYF	TRBV10-2	TRBJ2-3	-	TRBD2
CASRLWESYTGELFF	TRBV2	TRBJ2-2	-	-
CASRPTRGLGTEAFF	TRBV5-6	TRBJ1-1	-	-
CASSIERDRIAGRNYGYTF	TRBV19	TRBJ1-2	-	TRBD1
CASSDNPAFRPYF	TRBV25-1	TRBJ2-7	-	-
CASSEAEAGAHEQYF	TRBV6-1	TRBJ2-7	-	TRBD2
CASGTPGQGGYNEQFF	TRBV12-5	TRBJ2-1	-	-
CASSQSGRNTEAFF	TRBV16	TRBJ1-1	-	-
CASSFGRTQETQYF	TRBV7-2	TRBJ2-5	-	-
CAISPNIPTGRETQYF	TRBV10-3	TRBJ2-5	-	-
CASSGAGQGYTEAFF	TRBV6-4	TRBJ1-1	-	TRBD1
CASSEGNYNEQFF	TRBV11-2	TRBJ2-1	-	-
CASSLLNAAGGPTDTQYF	TRBV18	TRBJ2-3	-	TRBD2
CASSFDGTGEVGYGYTF	TRBV5-6	TRBJ1-2	once	TRBD1
CASSLGPGGGPSGGYTF	TRBV7-9	TRBJ1-2	-	-
CASRPWSTDTQYF	TRBV6-5	TRBJ2-3	few	-
CASSQSGIPFLHSYNEQFF	TRBV4-1	TRBJ2-1	-	TRBD2
CASSLGPEAFF	TRBV2	TRBJ1-1	few	-
CASKDGNYGYTF	TRBV19	TRBJ1-2	-	-
CASSELAQGKDTQYF	TRBV6-1	TRBJ2-3	-	TRBD1
CASSLSGFEQYF	TRBV7-2	TRBJ2-7	-	-
CACSEVGNSPLHF	TRBV10-2	TRBJ1-6	-	-
CASSRGGILNSEAFF	TRBV5-1	TRBJ1-1	few	-
CASSDWWTRMGTDTQYF	TRBV6-1	TRBJ2-3	once	-
CSVGGAPYGYTF	TRBV29-1	TRBJ1-2	-	-
CASRVGQGPFEAFF	TRBV6-1	TRBJ1-1	-	TRBD1
CASSRVVTVEGYGYTF	TRBV27	TRBJ1-2	-	-
CASSLDGNPSGNTIYF	TRBV28	TRBJ1-3	-	-
CASSIATDSNEKLFF	TRBV19	TRBJ1-4	once	-